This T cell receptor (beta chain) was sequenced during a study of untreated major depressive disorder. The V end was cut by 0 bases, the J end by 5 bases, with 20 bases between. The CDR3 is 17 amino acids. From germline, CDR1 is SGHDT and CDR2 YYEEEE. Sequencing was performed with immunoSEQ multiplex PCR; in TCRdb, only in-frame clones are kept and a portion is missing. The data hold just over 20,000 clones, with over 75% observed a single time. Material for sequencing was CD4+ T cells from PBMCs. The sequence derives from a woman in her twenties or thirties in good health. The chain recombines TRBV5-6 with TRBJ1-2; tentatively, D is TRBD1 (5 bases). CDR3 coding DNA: TGTGCCAGCAGCTTGGCCAATCTACCCCCAGGGTTTTATGGCTACACCTTC. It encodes CASSLANLPPGFYGYTF.